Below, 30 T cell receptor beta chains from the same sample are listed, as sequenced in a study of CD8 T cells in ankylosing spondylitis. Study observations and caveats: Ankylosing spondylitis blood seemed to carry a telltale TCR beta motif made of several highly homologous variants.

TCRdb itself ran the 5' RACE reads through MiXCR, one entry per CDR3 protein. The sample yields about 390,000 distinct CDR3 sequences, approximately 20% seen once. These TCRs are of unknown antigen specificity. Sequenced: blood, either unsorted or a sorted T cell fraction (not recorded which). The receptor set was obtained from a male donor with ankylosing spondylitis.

The CDR3 here is CASSGQESNQPQHF. The CDR3 DNA reads as TGTGCCAGCAGTGGACAGGAAAGCAATCAGCCCCAGCATTTT. The chain carries TRBV2 and TRBJ1-5; tentative D call: TRBD1 (6 bases). Trimming removed 4 bases at V and 1 base at J, with 8 bases between. This CDR3 is 14 amino acids long. CDR1 and CDR2 (germline): SNHLY, FYNNEI.

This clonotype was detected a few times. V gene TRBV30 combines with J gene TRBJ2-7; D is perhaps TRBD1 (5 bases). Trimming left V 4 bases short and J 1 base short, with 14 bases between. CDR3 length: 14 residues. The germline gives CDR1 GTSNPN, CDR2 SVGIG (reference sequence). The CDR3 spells CAWTHLAGSYEQYF. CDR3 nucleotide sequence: TGTGCCTGGACCCACCTGGCAGGGTCCTACGAGCAGTACTTC.

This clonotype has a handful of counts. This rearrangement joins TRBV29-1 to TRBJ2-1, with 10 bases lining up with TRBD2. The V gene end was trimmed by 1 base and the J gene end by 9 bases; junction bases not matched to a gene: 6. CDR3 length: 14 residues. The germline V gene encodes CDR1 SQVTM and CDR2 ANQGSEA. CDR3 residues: CSVEGASGSGEQFF. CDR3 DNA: TGCAGCGTTGAAGGTGCTAGCGGGAGTGGTGAGCAGTTCTTC.

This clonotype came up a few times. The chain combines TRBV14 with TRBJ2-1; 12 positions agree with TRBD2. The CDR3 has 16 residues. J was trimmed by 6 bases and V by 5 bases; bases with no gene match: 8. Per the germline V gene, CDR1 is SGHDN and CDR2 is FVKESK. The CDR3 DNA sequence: TGTGCCAGCAGCATCCCTAGCGGGAGGGAGGGCAATGAGCAGTTCTTC. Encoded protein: CASSIPSGREGNEQFF.

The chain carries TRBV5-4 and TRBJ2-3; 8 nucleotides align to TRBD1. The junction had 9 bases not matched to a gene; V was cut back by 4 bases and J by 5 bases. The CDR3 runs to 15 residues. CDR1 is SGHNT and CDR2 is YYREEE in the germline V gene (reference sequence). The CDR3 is CASSGPTGVRDTQYF. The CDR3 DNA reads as TGTGCCAGCAGCGGCCCGACAGGGGTTAGAGATACGCAGTATTTT. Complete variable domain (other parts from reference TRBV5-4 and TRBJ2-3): ETGVTQSPTHLIKTRGQQVTLRCSSQSGHNTVSWYQQALGQGPQFIFQYYREEENGRGNFPPRFSGLQFPNYSSELNVNALELDDSALYLCASSGPTGVRDTQYFGPGTRLTVL.

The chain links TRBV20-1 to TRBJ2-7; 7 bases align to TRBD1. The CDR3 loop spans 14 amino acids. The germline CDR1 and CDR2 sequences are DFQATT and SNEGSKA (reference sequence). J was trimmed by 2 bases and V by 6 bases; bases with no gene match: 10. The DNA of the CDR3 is TGCAGTGCGGAGGAAGGGACAGTTGCCTACGAGCAGTACTTC. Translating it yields CSAEEGTVAYEQYF.

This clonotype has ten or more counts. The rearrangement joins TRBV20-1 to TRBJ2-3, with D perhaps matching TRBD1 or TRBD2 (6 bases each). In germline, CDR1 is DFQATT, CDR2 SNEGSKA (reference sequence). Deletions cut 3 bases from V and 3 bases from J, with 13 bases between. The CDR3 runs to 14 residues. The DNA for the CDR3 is TGCAGTGCTAGTGCGGGACAAGGAACAGATACGCAGTATTTT. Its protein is CSASAGQGTDTQYF.

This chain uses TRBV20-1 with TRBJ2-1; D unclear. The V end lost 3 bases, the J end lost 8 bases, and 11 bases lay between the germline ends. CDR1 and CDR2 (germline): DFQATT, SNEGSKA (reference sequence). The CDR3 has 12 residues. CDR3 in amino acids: CSASPHTDEQFF. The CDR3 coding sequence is TGCAGTGCTAGTCCCCATACAGATGAGCAGTTCTTC.

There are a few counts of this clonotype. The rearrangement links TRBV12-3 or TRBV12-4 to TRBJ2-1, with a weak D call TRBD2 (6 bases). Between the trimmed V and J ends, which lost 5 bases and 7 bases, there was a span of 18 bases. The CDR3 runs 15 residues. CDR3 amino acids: CASSLSGPFGNEQFF. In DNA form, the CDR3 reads TGTGCCAGCAGTCTTAGCGGTCCATTTGGGAATGAGCAGTTCTTC.

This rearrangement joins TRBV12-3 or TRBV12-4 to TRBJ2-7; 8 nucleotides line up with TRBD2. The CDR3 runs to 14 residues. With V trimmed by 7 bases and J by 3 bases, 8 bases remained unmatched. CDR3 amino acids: CASKQAGELYEQYF. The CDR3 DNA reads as TGTGCCAGCAAGCAAGCGGGAGAACTCTACGAGCAGTACTTC.

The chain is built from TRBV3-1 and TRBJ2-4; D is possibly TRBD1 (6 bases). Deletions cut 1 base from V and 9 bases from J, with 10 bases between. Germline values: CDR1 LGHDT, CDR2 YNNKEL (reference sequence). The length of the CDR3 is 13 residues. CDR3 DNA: TGTGCCAGCAGCCAAGGACCCAGGGGCATTCAGTACTTC. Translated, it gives CASSQGPRGIQYF.

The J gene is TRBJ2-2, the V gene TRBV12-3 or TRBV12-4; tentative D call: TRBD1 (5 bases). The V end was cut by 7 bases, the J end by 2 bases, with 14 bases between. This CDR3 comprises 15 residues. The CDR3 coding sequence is TGTGCCAGCACTCACCCAGGGTCCAACACCGGGGAGCTGTTTTTT. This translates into CASTHPGSNTGELFF.

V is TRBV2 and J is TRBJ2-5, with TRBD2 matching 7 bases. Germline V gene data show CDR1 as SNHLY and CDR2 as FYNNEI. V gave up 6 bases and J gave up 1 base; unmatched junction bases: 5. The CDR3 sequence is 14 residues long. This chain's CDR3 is CASRPLAVQETQYF. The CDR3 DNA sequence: TGTGCCAGCAGACCCCTAGCGGTCCAAGAGACCCAGTACTTC.

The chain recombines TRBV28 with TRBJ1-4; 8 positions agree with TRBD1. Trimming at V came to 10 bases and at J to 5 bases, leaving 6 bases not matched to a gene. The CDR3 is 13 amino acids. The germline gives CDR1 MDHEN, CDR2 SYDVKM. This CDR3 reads CATPDRANEKLFF. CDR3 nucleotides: TGTGCCACACCGGACAGGGCCAATGAAAAACTGTTTTTT. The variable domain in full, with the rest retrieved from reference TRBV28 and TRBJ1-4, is DVKVTQSSRYLVKRTGEKVFLECVQDMDHENMFWYRQDPGLGLRLIYFSYDVKMKEKGDIPEGYSVSREKKERFSLILESASTNQTSMYLCATPDRANEKLFFGSGTQLSVL.

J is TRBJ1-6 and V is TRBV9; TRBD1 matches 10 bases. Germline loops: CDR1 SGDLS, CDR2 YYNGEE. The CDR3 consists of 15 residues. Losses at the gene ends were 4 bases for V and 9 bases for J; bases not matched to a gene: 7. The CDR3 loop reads CASSPRDRGSSPLHF. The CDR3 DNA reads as TGTGCCAGCAGCCCGAGGGACAGGGGAAGTTCACCCCTCCACTTT.

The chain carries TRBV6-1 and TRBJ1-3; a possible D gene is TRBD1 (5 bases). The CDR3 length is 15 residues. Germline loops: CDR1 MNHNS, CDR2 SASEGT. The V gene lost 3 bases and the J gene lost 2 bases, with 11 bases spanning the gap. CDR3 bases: TGTGCCAGCAGTGACGGGACCGGACCTGGAAACACCATATATTTT. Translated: CASSDGTGPGNTIYF.

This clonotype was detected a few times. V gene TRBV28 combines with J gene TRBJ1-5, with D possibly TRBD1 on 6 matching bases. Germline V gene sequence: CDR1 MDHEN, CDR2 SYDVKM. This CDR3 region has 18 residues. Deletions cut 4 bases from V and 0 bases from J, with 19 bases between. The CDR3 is CASSSPRGLRNSNQPQHF. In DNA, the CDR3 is TGTGCCAGCAGTTCCCCCCGGGGGCTAAGAAATAGCAATCAGCCCCAGCATTTT.

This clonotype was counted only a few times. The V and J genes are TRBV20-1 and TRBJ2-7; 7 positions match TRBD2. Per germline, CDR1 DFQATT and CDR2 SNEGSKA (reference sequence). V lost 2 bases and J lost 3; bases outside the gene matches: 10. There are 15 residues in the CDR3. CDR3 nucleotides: TGCAGTGCTAGACCACTAGCGCCGATGATCTACGAGCAGTACTTC. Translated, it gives CSARPLAPMIYEQYF.

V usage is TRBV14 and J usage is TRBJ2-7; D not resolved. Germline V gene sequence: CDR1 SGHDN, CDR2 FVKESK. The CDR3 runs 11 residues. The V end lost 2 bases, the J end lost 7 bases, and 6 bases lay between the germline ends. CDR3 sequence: CASSQRSEQYF. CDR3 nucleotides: TGTGCCAGCAGCCAAAGGTCGGAGCAGTACTTC. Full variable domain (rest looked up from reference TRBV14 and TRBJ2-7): EAGVTQFPSHSVIEKGQTVTLRCDPISGHDNLYWYRRVMGKEIKFLLHFVKESKQDESGMPNNRFLAERTGGTYSTLKVQPAELEDSGVYFCASSQRSEQYFGPGTRLTVT.

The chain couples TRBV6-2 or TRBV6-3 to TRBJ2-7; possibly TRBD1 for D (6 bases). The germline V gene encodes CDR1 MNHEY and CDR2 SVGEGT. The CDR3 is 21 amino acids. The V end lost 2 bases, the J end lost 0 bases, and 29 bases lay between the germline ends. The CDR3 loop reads CASSYTPPSDRTRTNSYEQYF. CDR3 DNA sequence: TGTGCCAGCAGTTACACACCTCCATCCGACAGGACCCGGACAAACTCCTACGAGCAGTACTTC.

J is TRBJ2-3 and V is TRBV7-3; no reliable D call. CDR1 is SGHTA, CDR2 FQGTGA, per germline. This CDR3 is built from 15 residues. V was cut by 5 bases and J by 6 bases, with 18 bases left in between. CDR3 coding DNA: TGTGCCAGCAGCCCAGGACCTTTAGAGACGGATACGCAGTATTTT. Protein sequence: CASSPGPLETDTQYF.

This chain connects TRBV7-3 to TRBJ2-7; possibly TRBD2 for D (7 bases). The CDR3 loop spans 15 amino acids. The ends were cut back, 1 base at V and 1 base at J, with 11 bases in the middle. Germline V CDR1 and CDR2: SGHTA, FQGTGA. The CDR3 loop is CASSLIGGPSYEQYF. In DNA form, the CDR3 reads TGTGCCAGCAGCTTAATCGGGGGGCCGTCCTACGAGCAGTACTTC.

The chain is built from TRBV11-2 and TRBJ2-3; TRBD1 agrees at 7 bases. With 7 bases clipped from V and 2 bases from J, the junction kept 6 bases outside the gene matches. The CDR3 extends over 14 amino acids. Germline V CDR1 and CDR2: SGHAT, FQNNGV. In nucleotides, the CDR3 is TGTGCCAGCACCCGGGACAGATACACAGATACGCAGTATTTT. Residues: CASTRDRYTDTQYF. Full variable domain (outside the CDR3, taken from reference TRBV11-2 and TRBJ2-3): EAGVAQSPRYKIIEKRQSVAFWCNPISGHATLYWYQQILGQGPKLLIQFQNNGVVDDSQLPKDRFSAERLKGVDSTLKIQPAKLEDSAVYLCASTRDRYTDTQYFGPGTRLTVL.

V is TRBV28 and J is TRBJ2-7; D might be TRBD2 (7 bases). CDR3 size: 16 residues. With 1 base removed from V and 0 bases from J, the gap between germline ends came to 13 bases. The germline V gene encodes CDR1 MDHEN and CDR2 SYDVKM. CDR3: CASSLSRGRLSYEQYF. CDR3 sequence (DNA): TGTGCCAGCAGTTTATCGCGGGGGCGACTCTCCTACGAGCAGTACTTC.

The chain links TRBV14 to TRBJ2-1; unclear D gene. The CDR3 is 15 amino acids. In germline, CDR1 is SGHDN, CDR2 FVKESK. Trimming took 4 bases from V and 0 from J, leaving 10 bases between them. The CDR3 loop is CASSLLTRSYNEQFF. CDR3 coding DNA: TGTGCCAGCAGCCTTCTGACACGCTCCTACAATGAGCAGTTCTTC. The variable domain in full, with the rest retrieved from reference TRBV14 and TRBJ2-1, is EAGVTQFPSHSVIEKGQTVTLRCDPISGHDNLYWYRRVMGKEIKFLLHFVKESKQDESGMPNNRFLAERTGGTYSTLKVQPAELEDSGVYFCASSLLTRSYNEQFFGPGTRLTVL.

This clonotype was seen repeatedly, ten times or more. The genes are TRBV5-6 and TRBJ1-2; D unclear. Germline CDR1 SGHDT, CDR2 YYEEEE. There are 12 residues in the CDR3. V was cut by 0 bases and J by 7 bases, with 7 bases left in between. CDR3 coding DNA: TGTGCCAGCAGCTTGGTGGTGGCTGGCTACACCTTC. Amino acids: CASSLVVAGYTF.

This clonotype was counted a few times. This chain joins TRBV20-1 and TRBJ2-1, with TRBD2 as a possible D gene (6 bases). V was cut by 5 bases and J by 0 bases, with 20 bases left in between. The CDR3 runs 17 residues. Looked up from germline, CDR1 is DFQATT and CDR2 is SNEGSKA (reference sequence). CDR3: CSARADYSDSSYNEQFF. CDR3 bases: TGCAGTGCTCGTGCGGACTATTCTGATAGCTCCTACAATGAGCAGTTCTTC.

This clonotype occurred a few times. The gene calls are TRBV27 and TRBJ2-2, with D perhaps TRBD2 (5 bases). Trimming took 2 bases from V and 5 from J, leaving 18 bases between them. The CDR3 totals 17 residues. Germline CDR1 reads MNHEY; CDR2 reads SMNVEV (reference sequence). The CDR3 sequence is CASSLRLPPGWTGELFF. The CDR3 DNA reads TGTGCCAGCAGTTTAAGACTTCCACCGGGGTGGACCGGGGAGCTGTTTTTT.

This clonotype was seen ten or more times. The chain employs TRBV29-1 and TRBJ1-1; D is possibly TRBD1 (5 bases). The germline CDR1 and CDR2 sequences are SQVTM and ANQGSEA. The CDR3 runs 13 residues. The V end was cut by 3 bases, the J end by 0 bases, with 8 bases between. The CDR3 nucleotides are TGCAGCGTTGAGAGGGGCATGAACACTGAAGCTTTCTTT. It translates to CSVERGMNTEAFF.

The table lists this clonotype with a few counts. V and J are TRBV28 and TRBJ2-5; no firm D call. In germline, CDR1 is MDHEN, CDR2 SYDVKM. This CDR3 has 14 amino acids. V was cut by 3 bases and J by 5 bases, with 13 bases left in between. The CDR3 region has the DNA TGTGCCAGCAGTTTGGCCCGGGCTTTCGAGACCCAGTACTTC. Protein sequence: CASSLARAFETQYF.